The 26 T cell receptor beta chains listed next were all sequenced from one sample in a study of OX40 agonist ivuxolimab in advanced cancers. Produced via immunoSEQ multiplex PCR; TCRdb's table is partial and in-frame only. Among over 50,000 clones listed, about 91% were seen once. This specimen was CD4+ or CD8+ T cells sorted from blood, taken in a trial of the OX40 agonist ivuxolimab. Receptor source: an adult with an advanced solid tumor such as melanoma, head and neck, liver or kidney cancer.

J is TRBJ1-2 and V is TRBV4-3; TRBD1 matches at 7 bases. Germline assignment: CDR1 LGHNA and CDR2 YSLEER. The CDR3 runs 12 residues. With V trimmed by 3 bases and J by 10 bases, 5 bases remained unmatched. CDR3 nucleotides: TGCGCCAGCAGCCAGACAGGGCTCGACTACACCTTC. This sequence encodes CASSQTGLDYTF.

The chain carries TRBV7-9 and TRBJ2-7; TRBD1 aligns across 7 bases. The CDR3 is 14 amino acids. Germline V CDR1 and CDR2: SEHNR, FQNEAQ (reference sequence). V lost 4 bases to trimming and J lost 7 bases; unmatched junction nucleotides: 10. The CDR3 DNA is TGTGCCAGCAGCTCCCTCACAGGGGCCGGTGAGCAGTACTTC. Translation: CASSSLTGAGEQYF.

CDR3 region: CASSTSLSYEQYF. CDR3 nucleotide sequence: TGTGCCAGTTCTACGTCCCTCTCCTACGAGCAGTACTTC. The genes are TRBV27 and TRBJ2-7; D gene uncertain. Germline assignment: CDR1 MNHEY and CDR2 SMNVEV (reference sequence). The CDR3 has 13 residues. V was shortened by 9 bases and J by 0 bases, with 12 bases between the two germline ends.

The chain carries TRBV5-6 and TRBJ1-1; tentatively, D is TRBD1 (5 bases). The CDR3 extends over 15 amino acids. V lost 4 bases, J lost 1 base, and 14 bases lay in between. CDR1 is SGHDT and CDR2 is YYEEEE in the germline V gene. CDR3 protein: CASSNAGGSNTEAFF. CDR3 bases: TGTGCCAGCAGCAACGCCGGGGGGTCGAACACTGAAGCTTTCTTT.

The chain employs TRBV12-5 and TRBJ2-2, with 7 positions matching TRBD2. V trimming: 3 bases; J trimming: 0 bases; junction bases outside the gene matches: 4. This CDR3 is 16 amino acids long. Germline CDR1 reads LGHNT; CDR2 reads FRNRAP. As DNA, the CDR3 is TGTGCTAGTGGTTTACCTAGCGGTTCGAACACCGGGGAGCTGTTTTTT. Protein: CASGLPSGSNTGELFF.

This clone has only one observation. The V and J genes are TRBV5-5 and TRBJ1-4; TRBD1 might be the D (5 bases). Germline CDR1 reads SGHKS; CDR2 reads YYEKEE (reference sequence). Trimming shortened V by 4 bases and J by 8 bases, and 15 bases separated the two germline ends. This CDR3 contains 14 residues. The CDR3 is CASSTGARGEKLFF. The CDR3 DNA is TGTGCCAGCAGCACCGGGGCCCGAGGAGAAAAACTGTTTTTT. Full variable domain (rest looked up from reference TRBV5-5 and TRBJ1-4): DAGVTQSPTHLIKTRGQQVTLRCSPISGHKSVSWYQQVLGQGPQFIFQYYEKEERGRGNFPDRFSARQFPNYSSELNVNALLLGDSALYLCASSTGARGEKLFFGSGTQLSVL.

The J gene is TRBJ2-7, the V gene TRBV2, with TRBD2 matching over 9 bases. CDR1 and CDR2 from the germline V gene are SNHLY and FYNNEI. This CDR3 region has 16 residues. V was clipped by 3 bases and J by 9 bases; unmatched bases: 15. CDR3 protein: CASSDPVGLASRPQYF. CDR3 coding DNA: TGTGCCAGCAGTGACCCCGTCGGACTAGCGTCAAGGCCGCAGTACTTC.

CDR3 protein: CASSDSSEGARIYGYTF. The DNA of the CDR3 is TGTGCCAGCAGTGACTCGTCGGAGGGGGCGCGTATCTATGGCTACACCTTC. This chain joins TRBV6-4 and TRBJ1-2; 7 bases match TRBD1. Germline loops: CDR1 MRHNA, CDR2 SNTAGT. This CDR3 is 17 amino acids long. Germline trimming cut 0 bases from V and 4 bases from J; bases unmatched to any gene: 11.

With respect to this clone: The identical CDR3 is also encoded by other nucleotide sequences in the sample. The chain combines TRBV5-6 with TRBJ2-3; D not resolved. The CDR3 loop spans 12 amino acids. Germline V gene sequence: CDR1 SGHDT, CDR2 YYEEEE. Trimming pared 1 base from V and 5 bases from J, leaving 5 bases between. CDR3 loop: CASSLSGDTQYF. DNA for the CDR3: TGTGCCAGCAGCTTGAGTGGAGATACGCAGTATTTT.

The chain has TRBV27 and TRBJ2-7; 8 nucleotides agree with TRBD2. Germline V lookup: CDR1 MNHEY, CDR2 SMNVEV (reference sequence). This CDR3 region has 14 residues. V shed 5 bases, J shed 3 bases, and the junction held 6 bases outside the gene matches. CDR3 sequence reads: CASSSTSGVYEQYF. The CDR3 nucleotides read TGTGCCAGCAGTAGCACTAGCGGAGTCTACGAGCAGTACTTC.

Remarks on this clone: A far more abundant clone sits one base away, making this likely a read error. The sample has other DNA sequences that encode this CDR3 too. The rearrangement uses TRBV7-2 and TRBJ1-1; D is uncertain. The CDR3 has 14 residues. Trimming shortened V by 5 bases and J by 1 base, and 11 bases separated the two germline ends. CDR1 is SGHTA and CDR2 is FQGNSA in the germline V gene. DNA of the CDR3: TGTGCCAGCAGCCAAGAATCGGGGAACACTGAAGCTTTCTTT. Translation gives CASSQESGNTEAFF.

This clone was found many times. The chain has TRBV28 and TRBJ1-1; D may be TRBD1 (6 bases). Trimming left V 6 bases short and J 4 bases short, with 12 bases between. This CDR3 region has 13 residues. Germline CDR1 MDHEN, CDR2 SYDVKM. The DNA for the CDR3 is TGTGCCAGCAGGCAACAGGGAATCACTGAAGCTTTCTTT. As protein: CASRQQGITEAFF. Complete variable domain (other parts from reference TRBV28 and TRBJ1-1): DVKVTQSSRYLVKRTGEKVFLECVQDMDHENMFWYRQDPGLGLRLIYFSYDVKMKEKGDIPEGYSVSREKKERFSLILESASTNQTSMYLCASRQQGITEAFFGQGTRLTVV.

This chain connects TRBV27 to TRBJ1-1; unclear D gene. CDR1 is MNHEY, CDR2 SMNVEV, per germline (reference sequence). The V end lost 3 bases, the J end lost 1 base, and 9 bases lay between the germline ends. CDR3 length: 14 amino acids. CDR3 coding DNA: TGTGCCAGCAGTTTGGCAGGACGGAACACTGAAGCTTTCTTT. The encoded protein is CASSLAGRNTEAFF.

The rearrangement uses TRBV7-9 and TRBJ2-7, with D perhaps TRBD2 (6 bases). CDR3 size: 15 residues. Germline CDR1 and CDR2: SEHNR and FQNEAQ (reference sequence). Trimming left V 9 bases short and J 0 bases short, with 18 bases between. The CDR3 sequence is CASLSLASSSYEQYF. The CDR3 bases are TGTGCCAGTTTGAGTCTAGCGTCGAGCTCCTACGAGCAGTACTTC.

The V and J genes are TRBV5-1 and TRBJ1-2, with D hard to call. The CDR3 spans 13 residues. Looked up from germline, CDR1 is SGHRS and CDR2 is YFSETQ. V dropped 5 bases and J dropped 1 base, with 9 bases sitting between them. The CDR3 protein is CASSITVNYGYTF. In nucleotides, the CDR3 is TGCGCCAGCAGTATTACGGTTAACTATGGCTACACCTTC.

The CDR3, as DNA: TGTGCCAGCAGTTCCTCCGCAGGGGGCTCCTACGAGCAGTACTTC. It translates to CASSSSAGGSYEQYF. This chain links TRBV27 with TRBJ2-7; 7 bases line up with TRBD1. This CDR3 region has 15 residues. Germline loops: CDR1 MNHEY, CDR2 SMNVEV (reference sequence). V lost 4 bases, J lost 0 bases, and 6 bases stayed unmatched.

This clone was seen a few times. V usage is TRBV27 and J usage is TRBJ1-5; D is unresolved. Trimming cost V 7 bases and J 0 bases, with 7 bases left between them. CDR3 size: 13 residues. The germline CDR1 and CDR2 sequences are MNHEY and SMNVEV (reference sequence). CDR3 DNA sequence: TGTGCCAGCACCGGGGATAGCAATCAGCCCCAGCATTTT. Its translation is CASTGDSNQPQHF.

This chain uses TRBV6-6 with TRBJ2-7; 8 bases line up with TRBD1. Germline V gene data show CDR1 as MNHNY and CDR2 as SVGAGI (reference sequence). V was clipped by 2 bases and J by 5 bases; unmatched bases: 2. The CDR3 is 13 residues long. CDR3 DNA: TGTGCCAGCAGTTACGACAGGGGACACGAGCAGTACTTC. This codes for CASSYDRGHEQYF.

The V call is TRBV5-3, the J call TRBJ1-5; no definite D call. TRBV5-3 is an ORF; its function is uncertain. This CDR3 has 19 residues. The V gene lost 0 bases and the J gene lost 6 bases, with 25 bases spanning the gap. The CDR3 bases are TGTGCCAGAAGCTTGGTTCCCGTCTCATACCTTTGGGTTCCTCAGCCCCAGCATTTT. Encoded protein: CARSLVPVSYLWVPQPQHF.

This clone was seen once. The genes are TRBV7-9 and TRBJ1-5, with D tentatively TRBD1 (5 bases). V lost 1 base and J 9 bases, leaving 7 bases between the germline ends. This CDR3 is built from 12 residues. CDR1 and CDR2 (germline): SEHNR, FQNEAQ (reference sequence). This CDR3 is CASSLGQMPQHF. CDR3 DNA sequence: TGTGCCAGCAGCTTAGGACAGATGCCCCAGCATTTT.

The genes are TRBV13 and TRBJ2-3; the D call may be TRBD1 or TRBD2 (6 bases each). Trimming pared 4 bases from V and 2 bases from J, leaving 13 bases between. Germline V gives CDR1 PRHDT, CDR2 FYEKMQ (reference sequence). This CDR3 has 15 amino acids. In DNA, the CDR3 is TGTGCCAGCAGCTCCCCCGGGGGCGCCACAGATACGCAGTATTTT. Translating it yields CASSSPGGATDTQYF.

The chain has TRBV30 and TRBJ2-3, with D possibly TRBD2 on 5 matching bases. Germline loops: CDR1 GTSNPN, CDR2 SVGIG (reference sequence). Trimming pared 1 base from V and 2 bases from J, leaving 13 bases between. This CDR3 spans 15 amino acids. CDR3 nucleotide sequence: TGTGCCTGGAGTGCCGTCGGAGGTCTCACAGATACGCAGTATTTT. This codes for CAWSAVGGLTDTQYF.

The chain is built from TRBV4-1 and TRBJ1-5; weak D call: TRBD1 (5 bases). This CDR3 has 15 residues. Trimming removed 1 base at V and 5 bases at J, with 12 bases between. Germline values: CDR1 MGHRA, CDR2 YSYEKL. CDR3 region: CASSQGQGSYQPQHF. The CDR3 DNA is TGCGCCAGCAGCCAAGGCCAGGGAAGTTATCAGCCCCAGCATTTT.

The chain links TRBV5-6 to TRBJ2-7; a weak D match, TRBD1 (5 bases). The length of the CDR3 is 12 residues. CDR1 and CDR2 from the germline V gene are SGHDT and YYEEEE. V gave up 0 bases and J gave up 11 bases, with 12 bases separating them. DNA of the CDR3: TGTGCCAGCAGCTTGGGGACATCGGTAGAGTACTTC. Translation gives CASSLGTSVEYF.

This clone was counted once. In DNA, the CDR3 is TGTGCCAGCAGCTCATCCCGGGCCCATGGAAACACCGGGGAGCTGTTTTTT. Encoded protein: CASSSSRAHGNTGELFF. This sequence joins TRBV13 and TRBJ2-2; no clear D gene. The germline V and J ends were trimmed by 4 bases and 2 bases, with 17 bases remaining between them. Germline V CDR1 and CDR2: PRHDT, FYEKMQ (reference sequence). CDR3 size: 17 residues.

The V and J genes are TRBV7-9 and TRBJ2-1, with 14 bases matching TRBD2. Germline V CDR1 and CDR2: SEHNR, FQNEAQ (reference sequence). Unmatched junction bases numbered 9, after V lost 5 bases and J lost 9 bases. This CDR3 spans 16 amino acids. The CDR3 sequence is CASSATGLAGVGEQFF. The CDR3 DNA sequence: TGTGCCAGCAGCGCGACGGGACTAGCGGGAGTGGGTGAGCAGTTCTTC.